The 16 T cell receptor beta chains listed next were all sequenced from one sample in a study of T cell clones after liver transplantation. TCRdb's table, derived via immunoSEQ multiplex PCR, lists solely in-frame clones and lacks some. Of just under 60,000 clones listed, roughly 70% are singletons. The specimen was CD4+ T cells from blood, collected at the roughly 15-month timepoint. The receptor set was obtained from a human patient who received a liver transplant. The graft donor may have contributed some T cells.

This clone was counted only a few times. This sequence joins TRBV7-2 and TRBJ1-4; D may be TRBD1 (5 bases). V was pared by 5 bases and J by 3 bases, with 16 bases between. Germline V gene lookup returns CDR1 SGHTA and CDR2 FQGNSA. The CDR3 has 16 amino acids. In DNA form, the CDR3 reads TGTGCCAGCAGCCCCGGCAGGGAGACAGCTAATGAAAAACTGTTTTTT. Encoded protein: CASSPGRETANEKLFF.

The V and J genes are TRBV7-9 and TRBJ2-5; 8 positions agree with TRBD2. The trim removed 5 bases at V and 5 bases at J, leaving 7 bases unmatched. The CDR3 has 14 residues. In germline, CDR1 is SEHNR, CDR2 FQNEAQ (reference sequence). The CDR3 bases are TGTGCCAGCAGCGCCACTAGCGGTGGGGAGACCCAGTACTTC. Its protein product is CASSATSGGETQYF.

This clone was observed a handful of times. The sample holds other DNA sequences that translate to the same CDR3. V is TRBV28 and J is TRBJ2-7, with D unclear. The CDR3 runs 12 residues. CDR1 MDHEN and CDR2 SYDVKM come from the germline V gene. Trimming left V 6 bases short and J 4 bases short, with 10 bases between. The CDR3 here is CASSRGSYEQYF. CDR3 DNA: TGTGCCAGCAGCCGTGGGTCATACGAGCAGTACTTC. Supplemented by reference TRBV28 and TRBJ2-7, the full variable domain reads DVKVTQSSRYLVKRTGEKVFLECVQDMDHENMFWYRQDPGLGLRLIYFSYDVKMKEKGDIPEGYSVSREKKERFSLILESASTNQTSMYLCASSRGSYEQYFGPGTRLTVT.

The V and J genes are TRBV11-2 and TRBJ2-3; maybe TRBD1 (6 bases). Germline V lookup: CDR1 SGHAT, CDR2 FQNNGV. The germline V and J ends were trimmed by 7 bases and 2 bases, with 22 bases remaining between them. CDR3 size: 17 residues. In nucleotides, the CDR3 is TGTGCCAGCACCAGACAGGCACTCGGACTTTTCACAGATACGCAGTATTTT. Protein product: CASTRQALGLFTDTQYF.

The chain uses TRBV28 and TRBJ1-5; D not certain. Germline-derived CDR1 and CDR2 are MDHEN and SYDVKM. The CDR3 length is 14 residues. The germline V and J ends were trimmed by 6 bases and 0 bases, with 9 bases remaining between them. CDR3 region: CASSPLDSNQPQHF. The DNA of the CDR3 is TGTGCCAGCAGCCCCCTGGATAGCAATCAGCCCCAGCATTTT. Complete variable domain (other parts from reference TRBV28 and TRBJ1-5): DVKVTQSSRYLVKRTGEKVFLECVQDMDHENMFWYRQDPGLGLRLIYFSYDVKMKEKGDIPEGYSVSREKKERFSLILESASTNQTSMYLCASSPLDSNQPQHFGDGTRLSIL.

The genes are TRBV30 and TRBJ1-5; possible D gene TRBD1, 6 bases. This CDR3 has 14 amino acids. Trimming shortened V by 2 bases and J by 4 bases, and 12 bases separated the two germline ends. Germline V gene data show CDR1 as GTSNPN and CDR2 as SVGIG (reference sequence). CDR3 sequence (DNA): TGTGCCTGGAGTACCCAACAGGGAAATCAGCCCCAGCATTTT. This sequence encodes CAWSTQQGNQPQHF.

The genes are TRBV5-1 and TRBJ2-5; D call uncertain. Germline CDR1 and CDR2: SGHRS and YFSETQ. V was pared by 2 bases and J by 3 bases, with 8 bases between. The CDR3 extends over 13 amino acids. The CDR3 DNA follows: TGCGCCAGCAGCTTCACTGGGGAAGAGACCCAGTACTTC. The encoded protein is CASSFTGEETQYF.

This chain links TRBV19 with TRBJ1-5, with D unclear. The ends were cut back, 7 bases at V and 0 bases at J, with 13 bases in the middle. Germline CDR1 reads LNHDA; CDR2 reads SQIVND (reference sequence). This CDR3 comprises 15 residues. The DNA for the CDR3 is TGTGCCAGTACCATAGACCCTTATAGCAATCAGCCCCAGCATTTT. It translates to CASTIDPYSNQPQHF. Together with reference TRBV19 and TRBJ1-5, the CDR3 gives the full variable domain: DGGITQSPKYLFRKEGQNVTLSCEQNLNHDAMYWYRQDPGQGLRLIYYSQIVNDFQKGDIAEGYSVSREKKESFPLTVTSAQKNPTAFYLCASTIDPYSNQPQHFGDGTRLSIL.

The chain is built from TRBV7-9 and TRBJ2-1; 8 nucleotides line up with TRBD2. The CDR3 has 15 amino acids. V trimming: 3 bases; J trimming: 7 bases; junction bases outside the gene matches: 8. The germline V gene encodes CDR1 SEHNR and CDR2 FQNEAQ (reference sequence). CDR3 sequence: CASSLSTGGENEQFF. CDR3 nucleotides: TGTGCCAGCAGCTTGTCGACGGGAGGGGAGAATGAGCAGTTCTTC.

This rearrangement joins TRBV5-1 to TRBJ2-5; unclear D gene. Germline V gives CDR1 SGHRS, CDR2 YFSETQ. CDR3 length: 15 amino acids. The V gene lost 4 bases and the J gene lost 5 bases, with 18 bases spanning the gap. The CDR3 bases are TGCGCCAGCAGCAATATGGGCTTCGAAAGTGAGACCCAGTACTTC. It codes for CASSNMGFESETQYF. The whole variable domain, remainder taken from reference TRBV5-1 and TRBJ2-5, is KAGVTQTPRYLIKTRGQQVTLSCSPISGHRSVSWYQQTPGQGLQFLFEYFSETQRNKGNFPGRFSGRQFSNSRSEMNVSTLELGDSALYLCASSNMGFESETQYFGPGTRLLVL.

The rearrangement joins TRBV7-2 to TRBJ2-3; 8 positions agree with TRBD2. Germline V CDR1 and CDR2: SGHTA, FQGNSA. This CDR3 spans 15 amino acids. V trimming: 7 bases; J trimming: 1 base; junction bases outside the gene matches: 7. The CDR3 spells CASTVRRGGTDTQYF. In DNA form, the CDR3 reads TGTGCCAGCACCGTGAGGCGGGGGGGCACAGATACGCAGTATTTT.

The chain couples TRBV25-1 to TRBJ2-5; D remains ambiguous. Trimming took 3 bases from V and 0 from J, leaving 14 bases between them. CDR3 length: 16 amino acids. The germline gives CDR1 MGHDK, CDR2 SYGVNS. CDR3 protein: CASSDVDGFYQETQYF. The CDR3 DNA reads TGTGCCAGCAGTGACGTGGACGGATTTTACCAAGAGACCCAGTACTTC.

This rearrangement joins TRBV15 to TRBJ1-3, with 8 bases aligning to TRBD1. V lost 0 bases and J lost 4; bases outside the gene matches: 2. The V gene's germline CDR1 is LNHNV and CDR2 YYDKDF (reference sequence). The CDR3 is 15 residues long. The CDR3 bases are TGTGCCACCAGCAGAGATCAGGGGGCAGGAAACACCATATATTTT. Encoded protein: CATSRDQGAGNTIYF.

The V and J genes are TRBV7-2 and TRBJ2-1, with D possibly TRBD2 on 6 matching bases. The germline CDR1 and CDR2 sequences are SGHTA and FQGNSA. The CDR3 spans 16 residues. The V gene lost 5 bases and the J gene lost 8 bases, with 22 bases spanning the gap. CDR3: CASSLGGDWIRDEQFF. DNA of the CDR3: TGTGCCAGCAGCCTGGGCGGGGACTGGATTCGCGATGAGCAGTTCTTC.

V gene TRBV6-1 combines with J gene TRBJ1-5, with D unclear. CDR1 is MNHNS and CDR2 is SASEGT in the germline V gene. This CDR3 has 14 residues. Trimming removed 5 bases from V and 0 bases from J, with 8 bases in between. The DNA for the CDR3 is TGTGCCAGCAGTCTCATTATTAGCAATCAGCCCCAGCATTTT. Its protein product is CASSLIISNQPQHF.

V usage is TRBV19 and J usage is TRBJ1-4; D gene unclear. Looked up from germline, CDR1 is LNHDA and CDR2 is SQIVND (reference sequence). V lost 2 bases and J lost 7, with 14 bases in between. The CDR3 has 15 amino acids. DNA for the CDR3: TGTGCCAGTAGTATACCCGGGAGGCAGGCTGAAAAACTGTTTTTT. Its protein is CASSIPGRQAEKLFF.